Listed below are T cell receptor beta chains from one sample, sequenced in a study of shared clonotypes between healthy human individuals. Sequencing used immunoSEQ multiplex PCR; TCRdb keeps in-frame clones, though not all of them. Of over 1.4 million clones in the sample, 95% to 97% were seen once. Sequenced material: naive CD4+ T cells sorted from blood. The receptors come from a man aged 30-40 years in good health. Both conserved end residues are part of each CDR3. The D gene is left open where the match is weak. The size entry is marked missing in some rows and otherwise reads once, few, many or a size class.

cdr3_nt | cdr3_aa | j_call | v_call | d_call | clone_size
TGTGCCAGCAGCCTGGGGGGGACTAGCAGCACAGATACGCAGTATTTT | CASSLGGTSSTDTQYF | TRBJ2-3 | TRBV25-1 | TRBD2 | once
TGTGCCAGCAGCTTTGGGCCGTCAGGGTCCTACGAGCAGTACTTC | CASSFGPSGSYEQYF | TRBJ2-7 | TRBV7-8 | - | -
TGTGCCAGCAGTGAATTAGGGCAGGGTGGTATGAACACTGAAGCTTTCTTT | CASSELGQGGMNTEAFF | TRBJ1-1 | TRBV25-1 | - | -
TGCAGTGCCAGGGGGGAGTACACCGGGGAGCTGTTTTTT | CSARGEYTGELFF | TRBJ2-2 | TRBV29-1 | - | -
TGTGCTAGCAGCCCATTGCCGGGGAACACTGAAGCTTTCTTT | CASSPLPGNTEAFF | TRBJ1-1 | TRBV7-7 | - | -
TGTGCCAGCAGGGATGAAGGGGGTACTAATGAAAAACTGTTTTTT | CASRDEGGTNEKLFF | TRBJ1-4 | TRBV9 | - | -
TGTGCCAGCAGTTTTCCGGGACAGGGTTCCCACGAGCAGTACTTC | CASSFPGQGSHEQYF | TRBJ2-7 | TRBV25-1 | TRBD1 | -
TGTGCCAGCACAGGGATTGGAAACACCATATATTTT | CASTGIGNTIYF | TRBJ1-3 | TRBV19 | - | once
TGCGCCAGCAGCTTGGGACGCGGGAGTGTAAGTCCGAACTCCTACGAGCAGTACTTC | CASSLGRGSVSPNSYEQYF | TRBJ2-7 | TRBV5-1 | TRBD2 | -
TGTGCCAGCTCACCCCTGGCGGGTAACTCTGGAAACACCATATATTTT | CASSPLAGNSGNTIYF | TRBJ1-3 | TRBV18 | - | -
TGTGCCAGCAGCTTGGCCCCAGGTATCTCCTACGAGCAGTACTTC | CASSLAPGISYEQYF | TRBJ2-7 | TRBV5-4 | - | -
TGCGCCAGCAGCTTCCCTAACACCTATGGCTACACCTTC | CASSFPNTYGYTF | TRBJ1-2 | TRBV5-1 | - | -
TGTGCCAGCAGTTTGGACTCCGATACGCAGTATTTT | CASSLDSDTQYF | TRBJ2-3 | TRBV7-9 | - | -
TGTGCCAGCAGTTGGCGAGTCAGGGGGCAGGCCTACAATGAGCAGTTCTTC | CASSWRVRGQAYNEQFF | TRBJ2-1 | TRBV11-2 | TRBD1 | -
TGTGCCAGCAGCTTGACGGGACAGTGGGGTGAAAAACTGTTTTTT | CASSLTGQWGEKLFF | TRBJ1-4 | TRBV5-4 | TRBD1 | -
TGTGCCAGCAGTAAGAAACAGGGGAATCAGCCCCAGCATTTT | CASSKKQGNQPQHF | TRBJ1-5 | TRBV27 | TRBD1 | -
TGTGCCAGCAGTTATACGGGTAGTACCAATCAGCCCCAGCATTTT | CASSYTGSTNQPQHF | TRBJ1-5 | TRBV6-6 | - | once
TGTGCCAGCAGTCCCCTTTACAATGAGCAGTTCTTC | CASSPLYNEQFF | TRBJ2-1 | TRBV2 | - | -
TGTGCCAGCTCCCGGCAGGGTTTGCCTCAAGAGACCCAGTACTTC | CASSRQGLPQETQYF | TRBJ2-5 | TRBV2 | - | once
TGTGCCAGCAGCCTGGGGAACGGGAATGAGCAGTTCTTC | CASSLGNGNEQFF | TRBJ2-1 | TRBV9 | - | once
TGTGCCAGCAGTTTCCAAGGCGGCCGAGAGACCCAGTACTTC | CASSFQGGRETQYF | TRBJ2-5 | TRBV28 | - | -
TGTGCCAGTAGGTCGACAGGGGGAGTTAGCAATCAGCCCCAGCATTTT | CASRSTGGVSNQPQHF | TRBJ1-5 | TRBV19 | TRBD1 | -
TGTGCCACCTCGGTAACTAGCGGGAGGGCCAAAACCTCCTACAATGAGCAGTTCTTC | CATSVTSGRAKTSYNEQFF | TRBJ2-1 | TRBV10-3 | TRBD2 | -
TGTGCCAGCAGAAAGGGGAGTCAGCCCCAGCATTTT | CASRKGSQPQHF | TRBJ1-5 | TRBV28 | - | -
TGTGCCAGCAGCTTGGGCAGGTCGAACACTGAAGCTTTCTTT | CASSLGRSNTEAFF | TRBJ1-1 | TRBV5-4 | - | -
TGTGCCAGCAGCCAAACTAGCGGCGCCTACGAGCAGTACTTC | CASSQTSGAYEQYF | TRBJ2-7 | TRBV14 | TRBD2 | -
TGTGCCAGCAGTCCGGGACAGGGGAACACCGGGGAGCTGTTTTTT | CASSPGQGNTGELFF | TRBJ2-2 | TRBV9 | TRBD1 | once
TGTGCCAGCAGTCATACAGGGGGGAACGGTAATGAAAAACTGTTTTTT | CASSHTGGNGNEKLFF | TRBJ1-4 | TRBV27 | TRBD1 | -
TGCGCCAGCAGCCAAGATCCAGCGGTCTCCTACAATGAGCAGTTCTTC | CASSQDPAVSYNEQFF | TRBJ2-1 | TRBV4-3 | - | once
TGTGCCAGCAGTACTACCGGGACAGGACACAATGGCTACACCTTC | CASSTTGTGHNGYTF | TRBJ1-2 | TRBV6-1 | TRBD1 | -
TGTGCCAGCTCACTACGGGAAGAGACCCAGTACTTC | CASSLREETQYF | TRBJ2-5 | TRBV18 | - | -
TGTGCCAGTAGTATCCCCTATCAGCAGTTCTTC | CASSIPYQQFF | TRBJ2-1 | TRBV19 | - | -
TGTGCCAGCATCGAGGGCAGGGTTGGATCACCCCTCCACTTT | CASIEGRVGSPLHF | TRBJ1-6 | TRBV6-6 | - | -
TGTGCCAGCTCAAGGGGCTACAATGAGCAGTTCTTC | CASSRGYNEQFF | TRBJ2-1 | TRBV2 | - | -
TGCGCCAGCAGGGGACAGGGGTTGTATCAGCCCCAGCATTTT | CASRGQGLYQPQHF | TRBJ1-5 | TRBV23-1 | TRBD1 | once
TGTGCCTGGGGCGACAGGGGTGTTCAGCCCCAGCATTTT | CAWGDRGVQPQHF | TRBJ1-5 | TRBV30 | TRBD1 | once
TGTGCCAGCAGCTTGGCGGGATCTCAAGAGACCCAGTACTTC | CASSLAGSQETQYF | TRBJ2-5 | TRBV11-3 | - | once
TGTGCCAGCAGCTTAGACCCGGACACCGTTAACTATGGCTACACCTTC | CASSLDPDTVNYGYTF | TRBJ1-2 | TRBV13 | - | once
TGTGCCAGCTGGACGGGTGAGCGGGATTCCTACAATGAGCAGTTCTTC | CASWTGERDSYNEQFF | TRBJ2-1 | TRBV27 | TRBD2 | -
TGTGCCAGCAGTTACCCCCCGGGGGAACGGAATCAGCCCCAGCATTTT | CASSYPPGERNQPQHF | TRBJ1-5 | TRBV6-6 | - | -
TGCAGTTTTTCAGGGGGGGAGACCCAGTACTTC | CSFSGGETQYF | TRBJ2-5 | TRBV20-1 | - | -
TGTGCCAGCAGCACGACAGGGTACGAAAAACTGTTTTTT | CASSTTGYEKLFF | TRBJ1-4 | TRBV28 | TRBD1 | -
TGTGCCAGCAGCCCCGGACAGGGTAGGCAGACCCAGTACTTC | CASSPGQGRQTQYF | TRBJ2-5 | TRBV7-2 | TRBD1 | -
TGTGCCAGCAGTTACACCGGGACTAGCTACGAGCAGTACTTC | CASSYTGTSYEQYF | TRBJ2-7 | TRBV6-6 | TRBD2 | -
TGTGCCAGCAGTGAAAGTACAGGGCGCAATCAGCCCCAGCATTTT | CASSESTGRNQPQHF | TRBJ1-5 | TRBV6-1 | - | -
TGCGCCAGCAGCTTGGATGCAGGGGGTTCCTACGAGCAGTACTTC | CASSLDAGGSYEQYF | TRBJ2-7 | TRBV5-1 | TRBD1 | once
TGTGCCAGCAGTGGTGGGACAGGCGTGTGGGAGACCCAGTACTTC | CASSGGTGVWETQYF | TRBJ2-5 | TRBV6-6 | TRBD1 | -
TGTGCCAGTAGTATAGGCTGGGGCAGGGCAGCCGGGGAGCTGTTTTTT | CASSIGWGRAAGELFF | TRBJ2-2 | TRBV19 | - | once
TGTGCCAGCAGCACCCCCAAAGGGACTAGTTTCAATGAGCAGTTCTTC | CASSTPKGTSFNEQFF | TRBJ2-1 | TRBV9 | TRBD2 | -
TGTGCCAGTAGTATATTAGCAGGGCCGACCGGGGAGCTGTTTTTT | CASSILAGPTGELFF | TRBJ2-2 | TRBV19 | - | -